This note documents a single T cell receptor beta chain sequence. Each CDR3 protein gets one entry after TCRdb re-called the 5' RACE reads with MiXCR. The table has 420,000 or so distinct CDR3 sequences, less than 20% seen once. This entry comes from a study of identical twins. CDR1 is SGHKS, CDR2 YYEKEE, per germline (reference sequence). J gave up 6 bases and V 0 bases, and 6 bases lay outside the gene matches. The CDR3 is made up of 14 amino acids. This TCR was sampled from a man aged 50-59 years in good health. Sequences were obtained from naive T cells sorted from blood. The rearrangement links TRBV5-5 to TRBJ2-7; TRBD1 matches at 7 bases. The DNA of the CDR3 is TGTGCCAGCAGCTTGGGAGGGGGCTTCTCCGAGCAGTACTTC. Translated: CASSLGGGFSEQYF. Full variable domain (remainder filled in from reference TRBV5-5 and TRBJ2-7): DAGVTQSPTHLIKTRGQQVTLRCSPISGHKSVSWYQQVLGQGPQFIFQYYEKEERGRGNFPDRFSARQFPNYSSELNVNALLLGDSALYLCASSLGGGFSEQYFGPGTRLTVT.